These 10 T cell receptor beta chains were sequenced from one sample in a study of T cells in Graves' hyperthyroidism and ophthalmopathy. There were TCR beta CDR3 regions amplified from RNA transcripts. The HTBI primer set drove a first-round RT-PCR of the TCR CDR3. TCRdb itself ran the multiplex PCR reads through MiXCR, one entry per CDR3 protein. The sample lists hundreds of thousands of distinct CDR3 sequences; roughly 40% were seen once. Sequenced input: blood. The receptors come from a man younger than 30 with Graves' hyperthyroidism.

This clonotype occurred many times. The gene calls are TRBV2 and TRBJ1-6; no clear D gene. Trimming took off 6 bases at V and 9 bases at J, with 15 bases between the two ends. Germline V gene lookup returns CDR1 SNHLY and CDR2 FYNNEI. The CDR3 is 14 residues long. CDR3 region: CASRDTLRGSPLHF. The CDR3, as DNA: TGTGCCAGCAGAGACACCTTGAGAGGTTCACCCCTCCACTTT.

This clonotype came up many times. This chain links TRBV12-3 or TRBV12-4 with TRBJ1-1; 8 nucleotides agree with TRBD1. Trimming removed 5 bases from V and 5 bases from J; junction bases left unmatched: 7. The CDR3 totals 14 residues. Here the CDR3 reads CASSLTGVGTEAFF. The CDR3, as DNA: TGTGCCAGCAGTCTGACAGGGGTTGGGACTGAAGCTTTCTTT.

This clonotype has a count of ten or more. The V call is TRBV5-1, the J call TRBJ1-2; no clear D gene. Germline CDR1 reads SGHRS; CDR2 reads YFSETQ. V gave up 1 base and J gave up 6 bases, with 13 bases separating them. This CDR3 region has 14 residues. Here the CDR3 DNA reads TGCGCCAGCAGCTTGTTAGGCCGCCGGAATGGCTACACCTTC. Its protein product is CASSLLGRRNGYTF.

This clonotype was counted once. The V call is TRBV7-2, the J call TRBJ2-2; D call uncertain. V dropped 5 bases and J dropped 0 bases, with 16 bases sitting between them. This CDR3 is 17 amino acids long. Germline CDR1 and CDR2: SGHTA and FQGNSA. In DNA form, the CDR3 reads TGTGCCAGCAGCCAAGATCGAAAATCCTCGAACACCGGGGAGCTGTTTTTT. Its translation: CASSQDRKSSNTGELFF. Variable domain in full (rest from reference TRBV7-2 and TRBJ2-2): GAGVSQSPSNKVTEKGKDVELRCDPISGHTALYWYRQSLGQGLEFLIYFQGNSAPDKSGLPSDRFSAERTGGSVSTLTIQRTQQEDSAVYLCASSQDRKSSNTGELFFGEGSRLTVL.

As to this clonotype: It may be a read error: a sequence one base away is much more abundant. As the CDR3 is not closed by the conserved phenylalanine or tryptophan, this likely results from a read error. It is unclear where the CDR3 begins or ends on the DNA, so no DNA is shown, and the CDR3 is as TCRdb lists it. The rearrangement joins TRBV6-6 to TRBJ1-2. The CDR3 is made up of 11 amino acids, end residues included. Germline V lookup: CDR1 MNHNY, CDR2 SVGAGI (reference sequence). CDR3 in amino acids: CASSQLEAHTL.

This clonotype has a handful of counts. The gene calls are TRBV11-2 and TRBJ2-7; D is perhaps TRBD2 (6 bases). CDR1 is SGHAT and CDR2 is FQNNGV in the germline V gene. This CDR3 has 13 amino acids. The V end was cut by 5 bases, the J end by 7 bases, with 15 bases between. The CDR3 DNA sequence: TGTGCCAGCAGCGACAGTTATGGAGGGGAGCAGTACTTC. Its translation is CASSDSYGGEQYF.

The chain couples TRBV10-1 to TRBJ1-1; D remains unclear. Germline CDR1 and CDR2: WNHNN and SYGVQD (reference sequence). The V and J ends lost 0 bases and 10 bases respectively, with 12 bases between them. This CDR3 comprises 13 residues. The CDR3: CASSESRDSGAFF. The CDR3 DNA sequence: TGCGCCAGCAGTGAGTCGAGGGATTCCGGAGCTTTCTTT.

This sequence joins TRBV5-5 and TRBJ2-2; 10 bases are a match to TRBD1. With V trimmed by 3 bases and J by 3 bases, 5 bases remained unmatched. The germline CDR1 and CDR2 sequences are SGHKS and YYEKEE (reference sequence). The CDR3 loop spans 16 amino acids. CDR3 DNA sequence: TGTGCCAGCAGCTCTGGGACAGGGGTTGACACCGGGGAGCTGTTTTTT. Translated, it gives CASSSGTGVDTGELFF.

The chain is built from TRBV7-8 and TRBJ2-5; 9 bases match TRBD1. The CDR3 is made up of 15 amino acids. Germline V gene data show CDR1 as SGHVS and CDR2 as FQNEAQ. Trimming at V came to 4 bases and at J to 7 bases, leaving 10 bases not matched to a gene. The CDR3 is CASSSITGTGWTQYF. The CDR3 DNA sequence: TGTGCCAGCAGCTCAATCACCGGGACAGGGTGGACCCAGTACTTC.

V is TRBV5-1 and J is TRBJ2-7; 9 bases line up with TRBD1. The CDR3 runs 14 residues. Germline CDR1 reads SGHRS; CDR2 reads YFSETQ. Trimming removed 5 bases from V and 7 bases from J; junction bases left unmatched: 10. The DNA for the CDR3 is TGCGCCAGCAGACCACCGGGACAGGGTTGGGAGCAGTACTTC. Its translation: CASRPPGQGWEQYF.